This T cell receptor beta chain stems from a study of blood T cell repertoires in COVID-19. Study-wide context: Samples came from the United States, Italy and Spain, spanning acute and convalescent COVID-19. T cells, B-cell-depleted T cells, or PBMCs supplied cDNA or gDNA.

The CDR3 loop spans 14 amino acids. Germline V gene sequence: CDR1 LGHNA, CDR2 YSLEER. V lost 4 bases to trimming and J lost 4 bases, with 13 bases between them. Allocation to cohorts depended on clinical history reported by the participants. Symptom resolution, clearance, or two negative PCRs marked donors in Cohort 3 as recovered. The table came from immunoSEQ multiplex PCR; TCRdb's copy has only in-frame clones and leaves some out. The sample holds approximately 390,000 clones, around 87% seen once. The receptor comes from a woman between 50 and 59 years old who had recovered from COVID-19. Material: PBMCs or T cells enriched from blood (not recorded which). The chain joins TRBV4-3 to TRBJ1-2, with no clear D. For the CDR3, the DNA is TGCGCCAGCAGCCCATACGTCGGTCTCTATGGCTACACCTTC. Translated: CASSPYVGLYGYTF.